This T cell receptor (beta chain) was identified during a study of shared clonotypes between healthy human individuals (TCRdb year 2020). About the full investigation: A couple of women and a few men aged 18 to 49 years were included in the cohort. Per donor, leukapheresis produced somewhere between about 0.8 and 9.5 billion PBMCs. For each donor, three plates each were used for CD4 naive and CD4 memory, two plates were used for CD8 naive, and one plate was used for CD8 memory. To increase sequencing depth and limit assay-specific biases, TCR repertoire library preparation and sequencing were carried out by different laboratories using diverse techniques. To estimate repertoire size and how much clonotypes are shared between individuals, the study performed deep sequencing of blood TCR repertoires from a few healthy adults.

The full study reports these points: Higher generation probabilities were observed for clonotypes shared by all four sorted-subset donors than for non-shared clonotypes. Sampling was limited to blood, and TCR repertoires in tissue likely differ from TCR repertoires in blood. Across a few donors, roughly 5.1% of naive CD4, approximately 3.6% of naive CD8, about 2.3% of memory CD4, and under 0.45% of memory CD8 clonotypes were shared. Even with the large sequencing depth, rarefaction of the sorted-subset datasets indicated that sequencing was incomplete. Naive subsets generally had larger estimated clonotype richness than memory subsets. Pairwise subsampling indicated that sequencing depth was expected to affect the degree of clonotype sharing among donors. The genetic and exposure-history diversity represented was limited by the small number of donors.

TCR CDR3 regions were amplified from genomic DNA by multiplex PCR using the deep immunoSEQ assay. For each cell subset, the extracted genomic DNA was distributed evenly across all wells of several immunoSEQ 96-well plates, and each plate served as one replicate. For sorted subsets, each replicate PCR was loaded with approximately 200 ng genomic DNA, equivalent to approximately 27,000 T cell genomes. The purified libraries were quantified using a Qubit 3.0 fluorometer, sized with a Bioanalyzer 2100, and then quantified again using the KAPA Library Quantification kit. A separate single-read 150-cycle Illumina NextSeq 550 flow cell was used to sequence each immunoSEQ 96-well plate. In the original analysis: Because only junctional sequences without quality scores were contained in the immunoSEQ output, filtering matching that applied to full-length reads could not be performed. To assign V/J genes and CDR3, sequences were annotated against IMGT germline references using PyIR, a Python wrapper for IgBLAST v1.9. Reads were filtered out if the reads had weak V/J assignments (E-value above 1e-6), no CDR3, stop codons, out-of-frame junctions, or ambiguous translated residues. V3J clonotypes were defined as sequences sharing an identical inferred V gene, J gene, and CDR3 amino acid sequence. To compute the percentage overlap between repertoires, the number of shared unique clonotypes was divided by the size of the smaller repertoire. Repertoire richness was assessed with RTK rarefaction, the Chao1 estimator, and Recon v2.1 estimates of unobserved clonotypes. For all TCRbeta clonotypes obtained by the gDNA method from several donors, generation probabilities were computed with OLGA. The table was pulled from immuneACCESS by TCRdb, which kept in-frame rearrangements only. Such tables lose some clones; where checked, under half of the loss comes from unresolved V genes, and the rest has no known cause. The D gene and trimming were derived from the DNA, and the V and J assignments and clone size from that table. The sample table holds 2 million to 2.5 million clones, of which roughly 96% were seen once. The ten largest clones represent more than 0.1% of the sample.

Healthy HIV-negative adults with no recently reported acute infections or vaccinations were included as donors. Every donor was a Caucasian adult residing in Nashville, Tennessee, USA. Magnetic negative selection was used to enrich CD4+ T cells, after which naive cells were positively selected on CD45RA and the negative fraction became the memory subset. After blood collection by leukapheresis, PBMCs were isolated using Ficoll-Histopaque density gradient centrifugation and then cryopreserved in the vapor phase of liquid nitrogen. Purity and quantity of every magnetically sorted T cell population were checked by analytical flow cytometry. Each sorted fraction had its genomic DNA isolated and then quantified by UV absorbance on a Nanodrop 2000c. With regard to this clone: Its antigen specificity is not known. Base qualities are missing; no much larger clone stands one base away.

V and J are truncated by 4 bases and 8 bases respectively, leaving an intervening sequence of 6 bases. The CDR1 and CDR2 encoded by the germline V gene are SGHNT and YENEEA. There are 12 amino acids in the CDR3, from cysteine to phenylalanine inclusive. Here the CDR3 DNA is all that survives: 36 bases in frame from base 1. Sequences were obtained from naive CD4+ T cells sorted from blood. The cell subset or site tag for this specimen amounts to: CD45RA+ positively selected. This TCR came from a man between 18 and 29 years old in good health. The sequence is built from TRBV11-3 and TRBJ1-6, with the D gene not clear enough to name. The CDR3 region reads CASSSTDSPLHF. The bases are TGTGCCAGCAGCTCAACAGATTCACCCCTCCACTTT.